This record looks at one T cell receptor beta chain sequence and its context. Sequencing used immunoSEQ multiplex PCR; TCRdb keeps in-frame clones, though not all of them. The sample has around 100,000 clones, around four fifths seen once; the top ten hold approximately 6.6%. V dropped 6 bases and J dropped 6 bases, with 16 bases sitting between them. The CDR3 has 14 residues. The germline CDR1 and CDR2 sequences are SNHLY and FYNNEI. The time point here: after dendritic cell vaccination, including at tumor progression/relapse. The data derive from a study of glioma-infiltrating T cells after dendritic cell vaccination.

This rearrangement joins TRBV2 to TRBJ2-3; unclear D gene. Material: blood, obtained after dendritic cell vaccination. This TCR was sampled from a human donor with glioblastoma. The CDR3 region is CASSAASLRDTQYF. The CDR3 nucleotides read TGTGCCAGCAGCGCCGCGAGTTTACGGGATACGCAGTATTTT.